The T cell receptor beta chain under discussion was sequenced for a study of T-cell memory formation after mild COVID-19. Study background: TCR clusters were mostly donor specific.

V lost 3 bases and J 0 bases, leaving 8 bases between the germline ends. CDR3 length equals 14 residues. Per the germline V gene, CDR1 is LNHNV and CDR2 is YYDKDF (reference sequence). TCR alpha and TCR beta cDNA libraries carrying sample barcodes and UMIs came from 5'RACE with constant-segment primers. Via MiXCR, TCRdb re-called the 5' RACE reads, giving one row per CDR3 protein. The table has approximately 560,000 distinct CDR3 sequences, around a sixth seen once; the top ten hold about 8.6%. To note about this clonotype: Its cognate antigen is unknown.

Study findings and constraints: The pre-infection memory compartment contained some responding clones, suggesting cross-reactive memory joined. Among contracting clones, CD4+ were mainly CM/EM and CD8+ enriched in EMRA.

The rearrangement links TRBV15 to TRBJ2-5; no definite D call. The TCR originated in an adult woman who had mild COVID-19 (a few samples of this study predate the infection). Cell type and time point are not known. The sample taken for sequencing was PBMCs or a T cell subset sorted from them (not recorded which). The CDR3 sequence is CATSRNTDQETQYF. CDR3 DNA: TGTGCCACCAGCAGGAACACCGACCAAGAGACCCAGTACTTC.